This T cell receptor beta chain was identified in a study of blood T cell repertoires in COVID-19. Study-level information: PBMCs, B-cell-depleted T cells, or T cells provided the cDNA or gDNA that made up the material.

Generated by immunoSEQ multiplex PCR, the TCRdb table keeps only in-frame clones and is missing some. The sample shows over 100,000 clones, roughly 84% of them seen only once. This CDR3 is 13 amino acids long. Losses at the gene ends were 3 bases for V and 11 bases for J; bases not matched to a gene: 5. In germline, CDR1 is MNHNS, CDR2 SASEGT. Material for sequencing was peripheral blood. This sequence was found in a woman aged 50 to 65 with acute or convalescent COVID-19. The chain uses TRBV6-1 and TRBJ1-3; the match to TRBD1 covers 9 bases. The chain's CDR3 is CASSETRDRAIYF. The CDR3 nucleotides are TGTGCCAGCAGTGAGACTCGGGACAGGGCCATATATTTT.